This T cell receptor beta chain was retrieved from a study of metastatic and nonmetastatic thyroid tumors. Across the whole study: The authors compared repertoires across blood and tumor or nodule tissue from malignant and benign thyroid patients.

V gave up 4 bases and J gave up 0 bases, with 12 bases separating them. This CDR3 spans 15 amino acids. The sample holds a few counts of this clone. Its cognate antigen is unknown. No treatment had been given to any patient before thyroid surgery. General study results and limits: Malignant thyroid tumors reportedly exceeded benign nodules significantly in TCR beta diversity, with the difference appearing in blood and tumor.

Using MiXCR, TCRdb re-called clones from the PCR reads. The table includes about 22,000 clones, under 30% detected once. Specimen: blood. J is TRBJ1-1 and V is TRBV12-3 or TRBV12-4; D unclear. The receptor was isolated from a male donor with papillary thyroid cancer or a benign thyroid nodule (not recorded which). Some clones in this sample may be carry-over from other donors' samples. The CDR3 coding sequence is TGTGCCAGCAGTTACCGGAGGGAGATGAACACTGAAGCTTTCTTT. The encoded protein is CASSYRREMNTEAFF.